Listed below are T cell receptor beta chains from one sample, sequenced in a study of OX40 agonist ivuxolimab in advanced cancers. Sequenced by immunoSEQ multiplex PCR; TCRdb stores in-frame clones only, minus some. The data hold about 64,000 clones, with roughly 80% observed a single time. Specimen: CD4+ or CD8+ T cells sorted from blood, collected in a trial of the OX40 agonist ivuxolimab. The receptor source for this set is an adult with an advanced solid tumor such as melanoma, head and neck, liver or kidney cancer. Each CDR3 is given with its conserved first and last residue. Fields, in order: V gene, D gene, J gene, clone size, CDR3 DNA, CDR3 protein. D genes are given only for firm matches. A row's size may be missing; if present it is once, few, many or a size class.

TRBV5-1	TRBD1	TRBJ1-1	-	TGCGCCAGCAGCTACACAGGGGGCACTGAAGCTTTCTTT	CASSYTGGTEAFF
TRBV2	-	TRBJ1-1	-	TGTGCCAGCACCCGAGAGGGCACTGAAGCTTTCTTT	CASTREGTEAFF
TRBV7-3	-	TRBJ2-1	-	TGTGCCAGCAGCCCGTCCGGACAGATAGACAATGAGCAGTTCTTC	CASSPSGQIDNEQFF
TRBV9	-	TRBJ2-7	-	TGTGCCAGCAGCGTAGGCGGGGACTCCTACGAGCAGTACTTC	CASSVGGDSYEQYF
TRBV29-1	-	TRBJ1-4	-	TGCAGCGTTGAAGATGCCAGGGGTCGGGATGAAAAACTGTTTTTT	CSVEDARGRDEKLFF
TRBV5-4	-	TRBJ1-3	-	TGTGCCTCCTCCTCTGGCGGGAGTTCTGGAAACACCATATATTTT	CASSSGGSSGNTIYF
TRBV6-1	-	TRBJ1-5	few	TGTGCCAGCAGTTCGGGGGTTTCTCAGCCCCAGCATTTT	CASSSGVSQPQHF
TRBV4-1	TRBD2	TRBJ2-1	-	TGCGCCAGCAGACATAGCGGGGGGGCCCTTGAGCAGTTCTTC	CASRHSGGALEQFF
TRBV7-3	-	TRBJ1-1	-	TGTGCCAGCAGCTTCAGTGGGAGCACTGAAGCTTTCTTT	CASSFSGSTEAFF
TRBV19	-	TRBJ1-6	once	TGTGCCAGTAGCAAAGACAGGAATAATTCACCCCTCCACTTT	CASSKDRNNSPLHF
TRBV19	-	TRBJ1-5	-	TGTGCCAGTACTGCCTACCGGGACCCCCGGGGGGCCCCTCAGCCCCAGCATTTT	CASTAYRDPRGAPQPQHF
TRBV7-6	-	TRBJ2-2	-	TGTGCCAGCAGCCAATCCTCGGGGGCGAACACCGGGGAGCTGTTTTTT	CASSQSSGANTGELFF
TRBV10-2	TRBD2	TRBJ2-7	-	TGCGCCACCACCGGCGGCGGGAGCTCCTACGAGCAGTACTTC	CATTGGGSSYEQYF
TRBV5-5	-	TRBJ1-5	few	TGTGCCAGCAGCAGCTCAGGGTATAGCAATCAGCCCCAGCATTTT	CASSSSGYSNQPQHF
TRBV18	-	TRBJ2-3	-	TGTGCCAGCTCACCCTTTTCAGGAGCCCAGACAGATACGCAGTATTTT	CASSPFSGAQTDTQYF
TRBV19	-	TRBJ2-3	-	TGTGCCAGTAGTAAGGCGGGACAGTTTTTCACAGATACGCAGTATTTT	CASSKAGQFFTDTQYF
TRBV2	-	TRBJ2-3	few	TGTGCCAGCAGTGAATACAGTTTGACATACCGAACCCCTAGCACAGATACGCAGTATTTT	CASSEYSLTYRTPSTDTQYF
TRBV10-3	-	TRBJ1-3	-	TGTGCCATCAAGGGATCTGGAAACACCATATATTTT	CAIKGSGNTIYF
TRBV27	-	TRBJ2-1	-	TGTGCCAGCAGTTTGGTCGGGGGATCTCGGAATGAGCAGTTCTTC	CASSLVGGSRNEQFF
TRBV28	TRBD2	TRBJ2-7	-	TGTGCCAGCAGTTTCCCAGCGGGAGGGAGGGTCTCCTACGAGCAGTACTTC	CASSFPAGGRVSYEQYF
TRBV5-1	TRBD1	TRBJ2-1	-	TGCGCCAGCACCGGTCGAGCCGTCATGACAGGGGGCGATGAGCAGTTCTTC	CASTGRAVMTGGDEQFF
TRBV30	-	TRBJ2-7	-	TGTGCCTGGACTCGCCCCGCGGTGGGGGCCTACGAGCAGTACTTC	CAWTRPAVGAYEQYF
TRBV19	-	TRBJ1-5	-	TGTGCCAGTATTGGACCAGGGCTTCAGCCCCAGCATTTT	CASIGPGLQPQHF
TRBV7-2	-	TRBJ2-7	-	TGTGCCAGCAGCGAGGTCTACGAGCAGTACTTC	CASSEVYEQYF
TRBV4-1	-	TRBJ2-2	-	TGCGCCAGCAGCCGGACAGAGAACACCGGGGAGCTGTTTTTT	CASSRTENTGELFF
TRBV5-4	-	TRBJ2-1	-	TGTGCCAGCAGCTTGGTATCTAGCTACGAGCAGTTCTTC	CASSLVSSYEQFF
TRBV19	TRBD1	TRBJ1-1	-	TGTGCCAGTACCCGGACAGGGATGAACACTGAAGCTTTCTTT	CASTRTGMNTEAFF
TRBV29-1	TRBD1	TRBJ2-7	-	TGCAGCGTTGAAGATCAGGCACGGACAGGGCCTAACTACGAGCAGTACTTC	CSVEDQARTGPNYEQYF
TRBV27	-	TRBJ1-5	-	TGTGCCAGCAGTCCAACAGGGTTGCCGCAGCCCCAGCATTTT	CASSPTGLPQPQHF
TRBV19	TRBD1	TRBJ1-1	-	TGTGCCAGTAGTGGGAGGGGGACAGGGACCACTGAAGCTTTCTTT	CASSGRGTGTTEAFF
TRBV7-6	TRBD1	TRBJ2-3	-	TGTGCCAGCAGCCGGACAGAGGGGGCCGGAGATACGCAGTATTTT	CASSRTEGAGDTQYF
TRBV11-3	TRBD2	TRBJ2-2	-	TGTGCCAGCAGCCCCCGTGGTAGCGGGCAGACCGGGGAGCTGTTTTTT	CASSPRGSGQTGELFF
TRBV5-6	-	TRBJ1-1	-	TGTGCCAGCAGCACGGGACAACTGAACACTGAAGCTTTCTTT	CASSTGQLNTEAFF
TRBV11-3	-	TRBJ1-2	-	TGTGCCAGCAGCTTAGACGCGGGGGGCTTTGGCTACACCTTC	CASSLDAGGFGYTF
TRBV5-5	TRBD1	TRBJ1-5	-	TGTGCCAGTCGGCGACAGGGGGACTTGCGGCAGCCCCAGCATTTT	CASRRQGDLRQPQHF
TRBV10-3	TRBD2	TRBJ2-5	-	TGTGCCATCAGTGAAGCGGGGCAGCAAGAGACCCAGTACTTC	CAISEAGQQETQYF
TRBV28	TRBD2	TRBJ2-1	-	TGTGCCAGCAGTTCTAATCTAGCGGTACCATACAATGAGCAGTTCTTC	CASSSNLAVPYNEQFF
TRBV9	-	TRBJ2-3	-	TGTGCCAGCAGCCCCCGGGGGCCAGATACGCAGTATTTT	CASSPRGPDTQYF
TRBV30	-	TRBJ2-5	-	TGTGCCTGGAGTGTCAAAGAGACCCAGTACTTC	CAWSVKETQYF
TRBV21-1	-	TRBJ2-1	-	TGTGCCAGCAGCAATTCGGGACAGTACAATGAGCAGTTCTTC	CASSNSGQYNEQFF
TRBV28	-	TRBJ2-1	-	TGTGCCAGCAGTTTATGGGGCCTAAGATACAATGAGCAGTTCTTC	CASSLWGLRYNEQFF
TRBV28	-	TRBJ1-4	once	TGTGCCAGCTCGAGGAGGGGAGGGCAAAAACTGTTTTTT	CASSRRGGQKLFF
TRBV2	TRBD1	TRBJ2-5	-	TGTGCCAGCAGTCTGACAGGGTTGACCCAAGAGACCCAGTACTTC	CASSLTGLTQETQYF
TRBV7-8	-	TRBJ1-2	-	TGTGCCAGCAGCTTAGCCCGGCAGGGTTTTAACTATGGCTACACCTTC	CASSLARQGFNYGYTF
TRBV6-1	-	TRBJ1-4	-	TGTGCCAGCAGACCTGCGACCGGGGATGAAAAACTGTTTTTT	CASRPATGDEKLFF
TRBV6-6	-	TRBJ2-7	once	TGTGCCAGCACCCAGGGAACCTACGAGCAGTACTTC	CASTQGTYEQYF
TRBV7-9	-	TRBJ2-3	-	TGTGCCAGCACCAGGATTTTCACAGATACGCAGTATTTT	CASTRIFTDTQYF
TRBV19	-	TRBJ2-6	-	TGTGCCAGTCGGGTTGGGGCCAACGTCCTGACTTTC	CASRVGANVLTF
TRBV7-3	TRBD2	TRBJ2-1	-	TGTGCCAGCAGCTTAAGGGGTCCCCGGGAGGAGGATGAGCAGTTCTTC	CASSLRGPREEDEQFF
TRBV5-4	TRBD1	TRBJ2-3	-	TGTGCCAGCAGCTTGGCAGGGGGCGCAGATACGCAGTATTTT	CASSLAGGADTQYF